This note documents a single T cell receptor (beta chain) sequence. TCR sequencing used cDNA made by reverse transcription of extracted RNA. Sequenced by immunoSEQ multiplex PCR; TCRdb stores in-frame clones only, minus some. The table records 150,000 to 200,000 clones, about three fifths of them present only once. Germline assignment: CDR1 SEHNR and CDR2 FQNEAQ (reference sequence). With V trimmed by 5 bases and J by 6 bases, 5 bases remained unmatched. CDR3 length: 13 residues. These data belong to a study of CD8+ T cells in alopecia areata. V and J are TRBV7-9 and TRBJ2-5; 8 positions agree with TRBD2. The sequence was collected from a human donor in good health. The sample comprised CD4+ T cells sorted from blood. CDR3 bases: TGTGCCAGCAGCCTGGCGGGAGGAAAGACCCAGTACTTC. Protein product: CASSLAGGKTQYF.